The 30 T cell receptor beta chains listed next were all sequenced from one sample in a study of cytomegalovirus exposure and HLA in healthy donors. Only in-frame clones appear in the TCRdb table, and some are missing; sequencing was by immunoSEQ multiplex PCR. The table shows about 56,000 clones, with approximately 92% occurring only once. Sequencing used PBMCs. These receptor sequences come from a woman younger than 30 in good health and CMV-seronegative.

V is TRBV4-2 and J is TRBJ2-2; 9 nucleotides line up with TRBD2. With V trimmed by 5 bases and J by 2 bases, 6 bases remained unmatched. Germline V gives CDR1 LGHNA, CDR2 YNFKEQ. The CDR3 covers 16 residues. In DNA, the CDR3 is TGTGCCAGCAGCACAATGCTAGCGGGAAACACCGGGGAGCTGTTTTTT. This gives the protein CASSTMLAGNTGELFF.

V gene TRBV4-1 combines with J gene TRBJ1-1, with D tentatively TRBD1 (6 bases). CDR1 and CDR2 from the germline V gene are MGHRA and YSYEKL. The CDR3 is 14 residues long. V was cut by 3 bases and J by 4 bases, with 12 bases left in between. CDR3 nucleotide sequence: TGCGCCAGCAGCCACCCACCCAGGGGCACTGAAGCTTTCTTT. Protein product: CASSHPPRGTEAFF.

V usage is TRBV4-2 and J usage is TRBJ1-2; 11 bases agree with TRBD1. From germline, CDR1 is LGHNA and CDR2 YNFKEQ. After removal of 4 bases from V and 0 bases from J, the junction contained 4 bases not matched to a gene. The CDR3 consists of 16 residues. CDR3 DNA sequence: TGTGCCAGCAGCCTATGGGGACAGGGGGCTAACTATGGCTACACCTTC. Residues: CASSLWGQGANYGYTF.

The CDR3 sequence: CASSRQGEDTGELFF. Written as DNA, the CDR3 is TGTGCCAGCTCACGACAGGGTGAGGACACCGGGGAGCTGTTTTTT. This chain uses TRBV18 with TRBJ2-2; 7 nucleotides align to TRBD1. This CDR3 has 15 amino acids. V lost 4 bases, J lost 3 bases, and 5 bases stayed unmatched. Germline assignment: CDR1 KGHSH and CDR2 LQKENI. Based on the CDR3 plus reference TRBV18 and TRBJ2-2, the full variable domain is NAGVMQNPRHLVRRRGQEARLRCSPMKGHSHVYWYRQLPEEGLKFMVYLQKENIIDESGMPKERFSAEFPKEGPSILRIQQVVRGDSAAYFCASSRQGEDTGELFFGEGSRLTVL.

The gene calls are TRBV7-9 and TRBJ1-2; 9 bases agree with TRBD1. CDR3 length equals 19 residues. Per the germline V gene, CDR1 is SEHNR and CDR2 is FQNEAQ (reference sequence). V was pared by 4 bases and J by 4 bases, with 19 bases of the junction left unmatched. The DNA of the CDR3 is TGTGCCAGCAGCTCCCATCTCCGGGACAGGGAAAGATTCGGCTATGGCTACACCTTC. As protein: CASSSHLRDRERFGYGYTF.

The gene calls are TRBV2 and TRBJ2-1; 10 bases agree with TRBD2. J gave up 0 bases and V 9 bases, and 17 bases lay outside the gene matches. The CDR3 loop spans 19 amino acids. Germline CDR1 reads SNHLY; CDR2 reads FYNNEI. CDR3 in DNA: TGTGCCAGACTAAAACTCGGGACTAGCGCCTTAGGCTCCTACAATGAGCAGTTCTTC. It translates to CARLKLGTSALGSYNEQFF.

The chain links TRBV6-5 to TRBJ2-5; a possible D gene is TRBD1 (7 bases). Trimming removed 0 bases at V and 4 bases at J, with 9 bases between. This CDR3 has 14 amino acids. Germline V gives CDR1 MNHEY, CDR2 SVGAGI. CDR3 nucleotide sequence: TGTGCCAGCAGTTACTCGCAGGGGGGAGAGACCCAGTACTTC. Protein: CASSYSQGGETQYF.

The genes are TRBV13 and TRBJ2-7; the D is unclear. The CDR3 consists of 13 residues. The V end was cut by 1 base, the J end by 7 bases, with 11 bases between. In germline, CDR1 is PRHDT, CDR2 FYEKMQ (reference sequence). For the CDR3, the DNA is TGTGCCAGCAGCTTAGTATCGAGCCGGGAGCAGTACTTC. Its translation is CASSLVSSREQYF.

The rearrangement uses TRBV4-1 and TRBJ1-4; 9 bases map to TRBD1. Losses at the gene ends were 0 bases for V and 8 bases for J; bases not matched to a gene: 4. This CDR3 has 15 amino acids. Germline CDR1 is MGHRA and CDR2 is YSYEKL. Here the CDR3 reads CASSQETGGSEKLFF. The CDR3 DNA follows: TGCGCCAGCAGCCAAGAGACAGGGGGGAGCGAAAAACTGTTTTTT.

This clone was counted once. This chain joins TRBV5-4 and TRBJ1-2; D unclear. Per germline, CDR1 SGHNT and CDR2 YYREEE (reference sequence). V was pared by 0 bases and J by 4 bases, with 10 bases between. CDR3 length: 14 amino acids. The CDR3 protein is CASSLDHSPYGYTF. In DNA form, the CDR3 reads TGTGCCAGCAGCTTGGACCACAGCCCCTATGGCTACACCTTC.

This chain uses TRBV11-3 with TRBJ2-7; no reliable D call. The germline V gene has CDR1 SGHNT and CDR2 YENEEA. V lost 8 bases and J 3 bases, leaving 5 bases between the germline ends. The CDR3 runs to 10 residues. CDR3: CASGIYEQYF. The CDR3 DNA sequence: TGTGCCAGCGGCATCTACGAGCAGTACTTC.

As DNA, the CDR3 is TGTGCCAGCAGCTCCACGGGCAGGGCCTCCTACGAGCAGTACTTC. It encodes CASSSTGRASYEQYF. The chain is built from TRBV7-9 and TRBJ2-7; tentative D call: TRBD1 (5 bases). Trimming shortened V by 4 bases and J by 0 bases, and 13 bases separated the two germline ends. CDR3 length equals 15 residues. Germline V gene sequence: CDR1 SEHNR, CDR2 FQNEAQ (reference sequence).

The chain has TRBV4-1 and TRBJ2-7, with 8 bases that match TRBD1. The germline V gene has CDR1 MGHRA and CDR2 YSYEKL. V shed 5 bases, J shed 3 bases, and the junction held 9 bases outside the gene matches. The CDR3 is made up of 15 amino acids. This CDR3 is CASSAPGTGDYEQYF. DNA for the CDR3: TGCGCCAGCAGCGCACCCGGGACAGGAGACTACGAGCAGTACTTC.

This clone came up once. Written as DNA, the CDR3 is TGTGCCAGCTCAGCTCCAGTCCTCCCCTACGAGCAGTACTTC. Its translation is CASSAPVLPYEQYF. The chain couples TRBV18 to TRBJ2-7; unclear D gene. V lost 5 bases, J lost 2 bases, and 13 bases lay in between. This CDR3 has 14 residues. Germline V gene sequence: CDR1 KGHSH, CDR2 LQKENI.

The V gene is TRBV15, the J gene TRBJ1-2; D is perhaps TRBD1 (5 bases). Trimming removed 0 bases from V and 7 bases from J, with 15 bases in between. From germline, CDR1 is LNHNV and CDR2 YYDKDF (reference sequence). The CDR3 runs to 15 residues. The CDR3 spells CATSRERATGGGYTF. CDR3 nucleotides: TGTGCCACCAGCAGAGAGCGGGCCACCGGGGGTGGCTACACCTTC.

CDR3 sequence: CASGLSGSYNEQFF. The CDR3 bases are TGTGCCAGCGGGCTTAGCGGCTCCTACAATGAGCAGTTCTTC. This chain links TRBV27 with TRBJ2-1; the D gene is possibly TRBD2 (6 bases). CDR1 MNHEY and CDR2 SMNVEV come from the germline V gene (reference sequence). CDR3 length: 14 residues. V dropped 8 bases and J dropped 0 bases, with 11 bases sitting between them.

The chain uses TRBV9 and TRBJ2-7, with a tentative D call TRBD2 (5 bases). The CDR3 has 16 residues. The V gene lost 4 bases and the J gene lost 1 base, with 18 bases spanning the gap. CDR1 SGDLS and CDR2 YYNGEE come from the germline V gene. The CDR3 bases are TGTGCCAGCAGCCCATCGATACGGGGAGATTCCTACGAGCAGTACTTC. It yields the protein CASSPSIRGDSYEQYF.

This clone occurred once. The CDR3 sequence is CAIKAREGRGDTDTQYF. CDR3 coding DNA: TGTGCCATCAAAGCACGAGAGGGGCGGGGGGACACAGATACGCAGTATTTT. The genes are TRBV10-3 and TRBJ2-3, with TRBD2 matching over 8 bases. The CDR3 length is 17 residues. The germline V gene has CDR1 ENHRY and CDR2 SYGVKD. After removal of 7 bases from V and 2 bases from J, the junction contained 14 bases not matched to a gene.

The V gene is TRBV30, the J gene TRBJ1-1; possibly TRBD1 for D (6 bases). V was pared by 2 bases and J by 11 bases, with 12 bases between. This CDR3 has 11 residues. Germline lookup yields CDR1 GTSNPN and CDR2 SVGIG (reference sequence). CDR3 sequence reads: CAWSPGAGAFF. In nucleotides, the CDR3 is TGTGCCTGGAGTCCAGGGGCAGGGGCTTTCTTT.

The rearrangement joins TRBV30 to TRBJ2-5; possibly TRBD1 for D (6 bases). This CDR3 contains 11 residues. The germline V gene encodes CDR1 GTSNPN and CDR2 SVGIG (reference sequence). V lost 5 bases to trimming and J lost 5 bases, with 9 bases between them. The CDR3 spells CAWGGGETQYF. DNA of the CDR3: TGTGCCTGGGGGGGCGGGGAGACCCAGTACTTC. Full variable domain (rest looked up from reference TRBV30 and TRBJ2-5): SQTIHQWPATLVQPVGSPLSLECTVEGTSNPNLYWYRQAAGRGLQLLFYSVGIGQISSEVPQNLSASRPQDRQFILSSKKLLLSDSGFYLCAWGGGETQYFGPGTRLLVL.

This clone showed up just once. The chain combines TRBV15 with TRBJ1-1; the match to TRBD1 covers 9 bases. The V and J ends lost 3 bases and 3 bases, in that order; junction bases with no gene match: 8. This CDR3 has 16 amino acids. CDR1 and CDR2 from the germline V gene are LNHNV and YYDKDF (reference sequence). CDR3 coding DNA: TGTGCCACCAGCAGGGGGTCCGGGACAGGGCACACTGAAGCTTTCTTT. Translation: CATSRGSGTGHTEAFF.

The genes are TRBV7-4 and TRBJ1-2; 10 bases agree with TRBD1. V shed 2 bases and J 2 bases; nucleotides not matched to a gene: 11. Germline V CDR1 and CDR2: SGHVT, SQSDAQ. This CDR3 comprises 18 residues. The CDR3 sequence is CASSLRDVGDRGNYGYTF. The CDR3 nucleotides read TGTGCCAGCAGCTTAAGAGATGTGGGGGACAGGGGAAACTATGGCTACACCTTC.

This chain connects TRBV7-2 to TRBJ2-3, with a tentative D call TRBD2 (5 bases). The CDR3 is 14 residues long. Germline assignment: CDR1 SGHTA and CDR2 FQGNSA. V shed 5 bases and J shed 6 bases, with 15 bases lying between them. In nucleotides, the CDR3 is TGTGCCAGCAGCCCCAGCGGCGGGCTGGATACGCAGTATTTT. Encoded protein: CASSPSGGLDTQYF.

This clone was counted only a few times. The V and J genes are TRBV11-1 and TRBJ2-3; TRBD2 agrees at 8 bases. The CDR3 length is 16 residues. The V segment lost 5 bases and the J segment 0 bases; nucleotides outside the gene matches: 7. The V gene's germline CDR1 is SGHAT and CDR2 FQDESV (reference sequence). This CDR3 reads CASSRGRLASTDTQYF. CDR3 bases: TGTGCCAGCAGCCGGGGACGACTAGCGAGCACAGATACGCAGTATTTT.

The V and J genes are TRBV9 and TRBJ2-7; 8 positions agree with TRBD1. V was pared by 4 bases and J by 5 bases, with 2 bases of the junction left unmatched. Germline V CDR1 and CDR2: SGDLS, YYNGEE. There are 12 residues in the CDR3. The CDR3 is CASSPGGDEQYF. The CDR3 DNA reads TGTGCCAGCAGCCCAGGGGGCGACGAGCAGTACTTC.

The chain carries TRBV7-2 and TRBJ2-2, with 7 bases matching TRBD1. This CDR3 comprises 13 residues. Germline CDR1 SGHTA, CDR2 FQGNSA. With 5 bases clipped from V and 6 bases from J, the junction kept 3 bases outside the gene matches. CDR3 sequence: CASSRQGPGELFF. CDR3 nucleotide sequence: TGTGCCAGCAGCCGACAGGGTCCCGGGGAGCTGTTTTTT.

The CDR3 sequence: CATSREGTSNYGYTF. As DNA, the CDR3 is TGTGCCACCAGCAGAGAAGGGACTTCTAACTATGGCTACACCTTC. The chain combines TRBV15 with TRBJ1-2; D is perhaps TRBD1 (5 bases). Germline CDR1 reads LNHNV; CDR2 reads YYDKDF (reference sequence). Trimming pared 0 bases from V and 0 bases from J, leaving 8 bases between. The CDR3 extends over 15 amino acids.

This chain joins TRBV27 and TRBJ2-7; 11 bases match TRBD2. The germline V gene has CDR1 MNHEY and CDR2 SMNVEV (reference sequence). V lost 4 bases to trimming and J lost 2 bases; unmatched junction nucleotides: 7. The CDR3 contains 16 residues. The DNA for the CDR3 is TGTGCCAGCAGTTCCCGAGTAGCGGGAGGGCCCTACGAGCAGTACTTC. Translated: CASSSRVAGGPYEQYF.

The chain has TRBV19 and TRBJ2-1; TRBD2 aligns across 7 bases. From germline, CDR1 is LNHDA and CDR2 SQIVND (reference sequence). Losses at the gene ends were 4 bases for V and 4 bases for J; bases not matched to a gene: 4. The CDR3 has 14 amino acids. The CDR3, as DNA: TGTGCCAGTAGTAGGACTAGTTTGTACAATGAGCAGTTCTTC. This translates into CASSRTSLYNEQFF.

The V call is TRBV11-3, the J call TRBJ1-1; TRBD1 might be the D (5 bases). The CDR3 extends over 12 amino acids. CDR1 and CDR2 from the germline V gene are SGHNT and YENEEA. Trimming stripped 5 bases from V and 7 bases from J, with 11 bases between. For the CDR3, the DNA is TGTGCCAGCAGCCCCCGCAGGGTTGAAGCTTTCTTT. It translates to CASSPRRVEAFF. Drawing the rest from reference TRBV11-3 and TRBJ1-1, the complete variable domain is EAGVVQSPRYKIIEKKQPVAFWCNPISGHNTLYWYLQNLGQGPELLIRYENEEAVDDSQLPKDRFSAERLKGVDSTLKIQPAELGDSAVYLCASSPRRVEAFFGQGTRLTVV.